The sequence of this T cell receptor beta chain was determined in a study of cytomegalovirus exposure and HLA in healthy donors. Study-wide findings and caveats: Further analysis was carried out later, and it showed several of the most significant clusters appearing linked to common viral pathogens. In vitro work confirmed that a few CMV-associated chains recognize CMV antigens. V- and J-gene trimming of TCR beta was linked (in a later analysis) to a missense DCLRE1C variant. Per a prior analysis, the majority of TCR beta V segments were productive roughly 90% or roughly 30% of the time.

Comments on this clone: Its specificity is not known.

Per germline, CDR1 SGHVS and CDR2 FNYEAQ. V shed 3 bases, J shed 4 bases, and the junction held 10 bases outside the gene matches. CDR3 length: 16 amino acids. Primers included in the PCR were 60 Vbeta and 13 Jbeta primers. The data were produced by immunoSEQ multiplex PCR, yet TCRdb's version contains in-frame clones alone and is incomplete. This table has some 150,000 clones, almost 85% appearing once. The sequenced material came from PBMCs. This receptor was identified in a man aged 25-40 years in good health and CMV-seropositive. The chain uses TRBV7-6 and TRBJ2-3; TRBD2 matches 7 bases. The CDR3 DNA reads as TGTGCCAGCAGCTTTTCACCCTTGGGGGGGGCAGATACGCAGTATTTT. Its translation: CASSFSPLGGADTQYF.